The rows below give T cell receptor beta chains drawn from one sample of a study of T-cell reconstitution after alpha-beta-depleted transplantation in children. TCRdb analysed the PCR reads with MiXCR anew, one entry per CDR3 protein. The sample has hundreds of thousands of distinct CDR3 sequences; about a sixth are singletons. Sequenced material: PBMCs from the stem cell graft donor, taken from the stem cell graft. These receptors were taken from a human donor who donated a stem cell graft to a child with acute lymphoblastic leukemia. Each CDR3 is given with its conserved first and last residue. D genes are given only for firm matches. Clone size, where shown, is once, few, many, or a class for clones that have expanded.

cdr3_nt: TGTGCCAGCAGCCCCGCCCCGTTTGGGCAGCAGTTCTTC
cdr3_aa: CASSPAPFGQQFF
v_call: TRBV7-3
cdr3_length: 13
j_call: TRBJ2-1
clone_size: NA
d_call: NA

cdr3_nt: TGTGCCAGCAGTAAGACTAGCGGGAGGGCCTCCTACAATGAGCAGTTCTTC
cdr3_aa: CASSKTSGRASYNEQFF
v_call: TRBV13
cdr3_length: 17
j_call: TRBJ2-1
clone_size: NA
d_call: TRBD2

cdr3_nt: TGCAGTGCTAGAGGGCACAATGAGCAGTTCTTC
cdr3_aa: CSARGHNEQFF
v_call: TRBV20-1
cdr3_length: 11
j_call: TRBJ2-1
clone_size: NA
d_call: NA

cdr3_nt: TGTGCCTGGAGTGTACGGAGCCAATTCCCGTTCTTC
cdr3_aa: CAWSVRSQFPFF
v_call: TRBV30
cdr3_length: 12
j_call: TRBJ2-1
clone_size: few
d_call: NA

cdr3_nt: TGTGCCAGCAGCGTCCCTGGTTGGGGGCAGTTCTTC
cdr3_aa: CASSVPGWGQFF
v_call: TRBV5-6
cdr3_length: 12
j_call: TRBJ2-1
clone_size: NA
d_call: NA

cdr3_nt: TGTGCCAGCAGTTTCCACCAAGCGCTCCGGGAGCAGTACTTC
cdr3_aa: CASSFHQALREQYF
v_call: TRBV12-3/TRBV12-4
cdr3_length: 14
j_call: TRBJ2-7
clone_size: NA
d_call: NA

cdr3_nt: TGTGCCAGCAGTTTTCCAGGATACTACGAGCAGTACTTC
cdr3_aa: CASSFPGYYEQYF
v_call: TRBV12-3/TRBV12-4
cdr3_length: 13
j_call: TRBJ2-7
clone_size: few
d_call: NA

cdr3_nt: TGTGCCAGCAGTGAACTAGCGGGAGGGCCAGATACGCAGTATTTT
cdr3_aa: CASSELAGGPDTQYF
v_call: TRBV6-1
cdr3_length: 15
j_call: TRBJ2-3
clone_size: many
d_call: TRBD2

cdr3_nt: TGTGCCAGCAGTTACTCGACGGCTAGCGGGAGCTTGCGCCAGTTCTTC
cdr3_aa: CASSYSTASGSLRQFF
v_call: TRBV6-5
cdr3_length: 16
j_call: TRBJ2-1
clone_size: few
d_call: TRBD2

cdr3_nt: TGTGCCAGCAGCCTTTTAGCGGGAGGGCTTGAGCAGTTCTTC
cdr3_aa: CASSLLAGGLEQFF
v_call: TRBV3-1
cdr3_length: 14
j_call: TRBJ2-1
clone_size: NA
d_call: TRBD2

cdr3_nt: TGTGCCAGCAGCTTGATAGGGGCCGACAATGAGCAGTTCTTC
cdr3_aa: CASSLIGADNEQFF
v_call: TRBV5-8
cdr3_length: 14
j_call: TRBJ2-1
clone_size: few
d_call: NA

cdr3_nt: TGCAGTGCTAGAGATCCTCACCTTAGTGAGCAGTTCTTC
cdr3_aa: CSARDPHLSEQFF
v_call: TRBV20-1
cdr3_length: 13
j_call: TRBJ2-1
clone_size: few
d_call: NA

cdr3_nt: TGTGCCAGCAGTTACGAAACAGGGAACACTGAAGCTTTCTTT
cdr3_aa: CASSYETGNTEAFF
v_call: TRBV6-2/TRBV6-3
cdr3_length: 14
j_call: TRBJ1-1
clone_size: NA
d_call: NA

cdr3_nt: TGCAGTGCCCCGCAGGAGAACACCGGGGAGCTGTTTTTT
cdr3_aa: CSAPQENTGELFF
v_call: TRBV20-1
cdr3_length: 13
j_call: TRBJ2-2
clone_size: NA
d_call: NA

cdr3_nt: TGTGCCACCAGTGATCCCCTCACCTCGTCCCAGTACTTC
cdr3_aa: CATSDPLTSSQYF
v_call: TRBV24-1
cdr3_length: 13
j_call: TRBJ2-5
clone_size: NA
d_call: NA

cdr3_nt: TGTGCCAGCAGGAGTAGCGGGGACACCGGGGAGCTGTTTTTT
cdr3_aa: CASRSSGDTGELFF
v_call: TRBV7-6
cdr3_length: 14
j_call: TRBJ2-2
clone_size: NA
d_call: TRBD2

cdr3_nt: TGTGCCAGCAGCTTGGTCTTGGGGCGCACCTACGAGCAGTACTTC
cdr3_aa: CASSLVLGRTYEQYF
v_call: TRBV5-5
cdr3_length: 15
j_call: TRBJ2-7
clone_size: few
d_call: NA

cdr3_nt: TGTGCCAGCAGTTACGCGGGGGGCGGACAGCCCCAGCATTTT
cdr3_aa: CASSYAGGGQPQHF
v_call: TRBV6-5
cdr3_length: 14
j_call: TRBJ1-5
clone_size: once
d_call: NA

cdr3_nt: TGCGCCAGCGGCGGCGGGAGGAGCCAAGAGACCCAGTACTTC
cdr3_aa: CASGGGRSQETQYF
v_call: TRBV5-1
cdr3_length: 14
j_call: TRBJ2-5
clone_size: NA
d_call: TRBD2

cdr3_nt: TGCAGCGTATTAGCGGGGAACTACAATGAGCAGTTCTTC
cdr3_aa: CSVLAGNYNEQFF
v_call: TRBV29-1
cdr3_length: 13
j_call: TRBJ2-1
clone_size: many
d_call: TRBD2

cdr3_nt: TGTGCCAGCAGCCTCGGCGACAAGAACTATGGCTACACCTTC
cdr3_aa: CASSLGDKNYGYTF
v_call: TRBV4-2
cdr3_length: 14
j_call: TRBJ1-2
clone_size: NA
d_call: NA

cdr3_nt: TGTGCCACCAGCAGAGAAGGGCGCAGAGCTAACTATGGCTACACCTTC
cdr3_aa: CATSREGRRANYGYTF
v_call: TRBV15
cdr3_length: 16
j_call: TRBJ1-2
clone_size: few
d_call: NA

cdr3_nt: TGTGCCAGCGGAGCGGGAGCGGCCTACGAGCAGTACTTC
cdr3_aa: CASGAGAAYEQYF
v_call: TRBV25-1
cdr3_length: 13
j_call: TRBJ2-7
clone_size: few
d_call: TRBD2

cdr3_nt: TGTGCCAGCAGCTCGACAGGGGGCAGTGAGCAGTTCTTC
cdr3_aa: CASSSTGGSEQFF
v_call: TRBV6-1
cdr3_length: 13
j_call: TRBJ2-1
clone_size: NA
d_call: TRBD1

cdr3_nt: TGTGCCAGCAGTTTAATGGGCAATCAGCCCCAGCATTTT
cdr3_aa: CASSLMGNQPQHF
v_call: TRBV12-3/TRBV12-4
cdr3_length: 13
j_call: TRBJ1-5
clone_size: few
d_call: NA

cdr3_nt: TGCAGTGCTAGGTCCCCCTACAATGAGCAGTTCTTC
cdr3_aa: CSARSPYNEQFF
v_call: TRBV20-1
cdr3_length: 12
j_call: TRBJ2-1
clone_size: NA
d_call: NA

cdr3_nt: TGTGCCAGCGACTGGGGCTATGGCTACACCTTC
cdr3_aa: CASDWGYGYTF
v_call: TRBV6-1
cdr3_length: 11
j_call: TRBJ1-2
clone_size: few
d_call: NA

cdr3_nt: TGTGCCAGCAGCCACAAGGCCACGACCGGGACAGGGTACAATGAGCAGTTCTTC
cdr3_aa: CASSHKATTGTGYNEQFF
v_call: TRBV14
cdr3_length: 18
j_call: TRBJ2-1
clone_size: few
d_call: TRBD1

cdr3_nt: TGTGCCAGCAGCTCAGTACAGGGGGCCGGGGAGCTGTTTTTT
cdr3_aa: CASSSVQGAGELFF
v_call: TRBV7-7
cdr3_length: 14
j_call: TRBJ2-2
clone_size: NA
d_call: TRBD1

cdr3_nt: TGTGCCAGCAGCACCTGGGAGGGCCTGAGCACAGATACGCAGTATTTT
cdr3_aa: CASSTWEGLSTDTQYF
v_call: TRBV13
cdr3_length: 16
j_call: TRBJ2-3
clone_size: NA
d_call: TRBD2

cdr3_nt: TGTGCCAGCAGCCCCCGGGACAGGGCCCCCGGGGAGCTGTTTTTT
cdr3_aa: CASSPRDRAPGELFF
v_call: TRBV7-6
cdr3_length: 15
j_call: TRBJ2-2
clone_size: NA
d_call: TRBD1

cdr3_nt: TGTGCCAGCAGCGCCGGGAGCACCAATCAGCCCCAGCATTTT
cdr3_aa: CASSAGSTNQPQHF
v_call: TRBV9
cdr3_length: 14
j_call: TRBJ1-5
clone_size: few
d_call: NA

cdr3_nt: TGTGCCAGCAGCGCCGGGACAGGGGAAAGCAATCAGCCCCAGCATTTT
cdr3_aa: CASSAGTGESNQPQHF
v_call: TRBV9
cdr3_length: 16
j_call: TRBJ1-5
clone_size: NA
d_call: TRBD1

cdr3_nt: TGTGCCAGCTCACTTGAACAGGGGTCCAGCAATCAGCCCCAGCATTTT
cdr3_aa: CASSLEQGSSNQPQHF
v_call: TRBV18
cdr3_length: 16
j_call: TRBJ1-5
clone_size: few
d_call: TRBD1

cdr3_nt: TGTGCCAGCAGCTTAGAGTTCCTAGCGGGAGATACGCAGTATTTT
cdr3_aa: CASSLEFLAGDTQYF
v_call: TRBV7-2
cdr3_length: 15
j_call: TRBJ2-3
clone_size: few
d_call: TRBD2

cdr3_nt: TGTGCCAGCTATCCTTCGGTCCAGCATTTT
cdr3_aa: CASYPSVQHF
v_call: TRBV7-3
cdr3_length: 10
j_call: TRBJ1-5
clone_size: NA
d_call: NA

cdr3_nt: TGCAGCGTTGACCCCACAGGGGGCATTGGAGATACGCAGTATTTT
cdr3_aa: CSVDPTGGIGDTQYF
v_call: TRBV29-1
cdr3_length: 15
j_call: TRBJ2-3
clone_size: few
d_call: TRBD1

cdr3_nt: TGTGCCAGCAGCCCTGAGGGCAGGTTGAATCAGCCCCAGCATTTT
cdr3_aa: CASSPEGRLNQPQHF
v_call: TRBV7-9
cdr3_length: 15
j_call: TRBJ1-5
clone_size: NA
d_call: NA

cdr3_nt: TGTGCCACCTGGACTAGCGGGAGCTCCTACAATGAGCAGTTCTTC
cdr3_aa: CATWTSGSSYNEQFF
v_call: TRBV10-3
cdr3_length: 15
j_call: TRBJ2-1
clone_size: few
d_call: TRBD2

cdr3_nt: TGTGCCAGCAGTTTATCAGCAAACACTGAAGCTTTCTTT
cdr3_aa: CASSLSANTEAFF
v_call: TRBV7-6
cdr3_length: 13
j_call: TRBJ1-1
clone_size: many
d_call: NA

cdr3_nt: TGTGCCAGCAGCTTTGGACTGGACTCCTACGAGCAGTACTTC
cdr3_aa: CASSFGLDSYEQYF
v_call: TRBV7-9
cdr3_length: 14
j_call: TRBJ2-7
clone_size: NA
d_call: NA

cdr3_nt: TGTGCCAGCAGCTCCTGGGGTGGGGCCAACGTCCTGACTTTC
cdr3_aa: CASSSWGGANVLTF
v_call: TRBV2
cdr3_length: 14
j_call: TRBJ2-6
clone_size: NA
d_call: NA

cdr3_nt: TGCGCCAGCAGCCTGGACCGGGGACAAGGCTACACCTTC
cdr3_aa: CASSLDRGQGYTF
v_call: TRBV5-1
cdr3_length: 13
j_call: TRBJ1-2
clone_size: NA
d_call: NA

cdr3_nt: TGTGCCAGCAGTATGGGGCTAGGGGATGAGCAGTTCTTC
cdr3_aa: CASSMGLGDEQFF
v_call: TRBV11-1
cdr3_length: 13
j_call: TRBJ2-1
clone_size: NA
d_call: NA

cdr3_nt: TGCAGTGCTTTTGGACTAGCGGGAGTCGGCGAGCAGTACTTC
cdr3_aa: CSAFGLAGVGEQYF
v_call: TRBV20-1
cdr3_length: 14
j_call: TRBJ2-7
clone_size: few
d_call: TRBD2